The 32 T cell receptor beta chains reported below all come from one sample, sequenced in a study of vaccination and CD4 T cells after COVID-19. The Oncomine TCR Beta short-read assay sequenced DNA from cultured CD4+ T cells. One entry per CDR3 protein results from TCRdb running MiXCR on the PCR reads. The sample has over 10,000 distinct CDR3 sequences; approximately 75% are singletons. Treatment given: approximately 11-day PBMC culture with coronavirus spike peptide pools or control peptides (ViraFEST assay). What these receptors recognize is not known. Sequenced sample: CD4+ T cells from blood, cultured in vitro. The source of these receptors is a human donor who had recovered from COVID-19.

This rearrangement joins TRBV15 to TRBJ1-2; TRBD1 might be the D (6 bases). In germline, CDR1 is LNHNV, CDR2 YYDKDF (reference sequence). The CDR3 length is 14 residues. The V end was cut by 3 bases, the J end by 7 bases, with 15 bases between. CDR3 DNA sequence: TGTGCCACCAGCAGGGGGGGCAGCGGAGGTGGCTACACCTTC. Its translation: CATSRGGSGGGYTF.

V usage is TRBV20-1 and J usage is TRBJ2-1; TRBD2 aligns across 12 bases. The CDR3 is made up of 17 amino acids. V was clipped by 6 bases and J by 0 bases; unmatched bases: 9. Germline V gives CDR1 DFQATT, CDR2 SNEGSKA (reference sequence). The CDR3 nucleotides are TGCAGTGCCACGACTAGCGGGAGTAAGGGCTCCTACAATGAGCAGTTCTTC. Translation: CSATTSGSKGSYNEQFF.

This clonotype was found a few times. The CDR3 bases are TGCAGTGCTAGACCGATAGGTACCGGGGAGCTGTTTTTT. This sequence encodes CSARPIGTGELFF. The gene calls are TRBV20-1 and TRBJ2-2, with D hard to call. Trimming shortened V by 2 bases and J by 5 bases, and 9 bases separated the two germline ends. CDR1 DFQATT and CDR2 SNEGSKA come from the germline V gene (reference sequence). The CDR3 spans 13 residues.

The chain uses TRBV7-2 and TRBJ1-2; D might be TRBD1 (5 bases). V was trimmed by 2 bases and J by 4 bases, leaving 20 bases between them. The CDR3 has 17 amino acids. CDR1 is SGHTA and CDR2 is FQGNSA in the germline V gene. The CDR3 nucleotides read TGTGCCAGCAGCTTAAGGCAGGGCCCCGACATAACCTATGGCTACACCTTC. As protein: CASSLRQGPDITYGYTF.

This clonotype was recorded a few times. The V gene is TRBV20-1, the J gene TRBJ1-2; TRBD1 matches at 9 bases. The V gene end was trimmed by 6 bases and the J gene end by 4 bases; junction bases not matched to a gene: 9. The CDR3 has 14 residues. Germline CDR1 DFQATT, CDR2 SNEGSKA (reference sequence). The CDR3 region is CSASPRQGVYGYTF. The CDR3 coding sequence is TGCAGTGCCTCTCCACGACAGGGGGTCTATGGCTACACCTTC.

Remarks on this clonotype: Since no conserved phenylalanine or tryptophan closes the CDR3, a read error is the likely cause. The rearrangement uses TRBV6-5 and TRBJ1-5; no reliable D call. This CDR3 contains 17 residues. Trimming shortened V by 2 bases and J by 0 bases, and 14 bases separated the two germline ends. The V gene's germline CDR1 is MNHEY and CDR2 SVGAGI. The CDR3 DNA reads as TGTGCCAGCAGTTACCACCTAGGGCTATCTAGCAATCAGCCCCAGCATTCT. Residues: CASSYHLGLSSNQPQHS.

This clonotype has just a few counts. V gene TRBV20-1 combines with J gene TRBJ1-2; D is possibly TRBD1 (6 bases). Trimming took off 2 bases at V and 3 bases at J, with 19 bases between the two ends. Germline CDR1 and CDR2: DFQATT and SNEGSKA (reference sequence). The CDR3 extends over 16 amino acids. Here the CDR3 reads CSARPPGTQTYYGYTF. The CDR3 coding sequence is TGCAGTGCTAGACCCCCAGGGACACAGACCTACTATGGCTACACCTTC.

The genes are TRBV20-1 and TRBJ2-5, with D uncertain. The V gene's germline CDR1 is DFQATT and CDR2 SNEGSKA (reference sequence). V shed 0 bases and J shed 1 base, with 9 bases lying between them. The CDR3 spans 14 residues. This CDR3 reads CSARDPQSQETQYF. The CDR3 nucleotides read TGCAGTGCTAGAGATCCCCAGAGCCAAGAGACCCAGTACTTC.

The chain joins TRBV2 to TRBJ1-5; D gene unclear. V gave up 5 bases and J gave up 7 bases, with 18 bases separating them. The germline gives CDR1 SNHLY, CDR2 FYNNEI. The CDR3 has 15 residues. The CDR3 protein is CASSLLLGSGQPQHF. The CDR3, as DNA: TGTGCCAGCAGTTTACTTTTGGGGTCGGGGCAGCCCCAGCATTTT.

The chain links TRBV5-4 to TRBJ2-2; either TRBD1 or TRBD2 may fit D (7 bases each). CDR1 is SGHNT, CDR2 YYREEE, per germline (reference sequence). The CDR3 has 15 residues. V lost 4 bases, J lost 5 bases, and 15 bases lay in between. For the CDR3, the DNA is TGTGCCAGCAGCGCAGGGGGGGGAAATACCGGGGAGCTGTTTTTT. Translated: CASSAGGGNTGELFF. The whole variable domain, remainder taken from reference TRBV5-4 and TRBJ2-2, is ETGVTQSPTHLIKTRGQQVTLRCSSQSGHNTVSWYQQALGQGPQFIFQYYREEENGRGNFPPRFSGLQFPNYSSELNVNALELDDSALYLCASSAGGGNTGELFFGEGSRLTVL.

V usage is TRBV4-3 and J usage is TRBJ2-3; 9 positions match TRBD2. CDR3 length equals 15 residues. In germline, CDR1 is LGHNA, CDR2 YSLEER. J was trimmed by 8 bases and V by 0 bases; bases with no gene match: 6. The CDR3 region is CASSQDRLAGSTQYF. CDR3 coding DNA: TGCGCCAGCAGCCAAGACCGCCTAGCGGGAAGTACGCAGTATTTT.

This sequence joins TRBV19 and TRBJ2-1, with D tentatively TRBD1 (6 bases). Germline V gene lookup returns CDR1 LNHDA and CDR2 SQIVND (reference sequence). Trimming shortened V by 11 bases and J by 5 bases, and 16 bases separated the two germline ends. This CDR3 comprises 13 residues. CDR3 sequence reads: CAARDRQHNEQFF. The CDR3 nucleotides are TGTGCCGCTCGCGACAGGCAGCACAATGAGCAGTTCTTC. Variable domain in full (rest from reference TRBV19 and TRBJ2-1): DGGITQSPKYLFRKEGQNVTLSCEQNLNHDAMYWYRQDPGQGLRLIYYSQIVNDFQKGDIAEGYSVSREKKESFPLTVTSAQKNPTAFYLCAARDRQHNEQFFGPGTRLTVL.

The chain couples TRBV10-1 to TRBJ2-7, with 14 bases matching TRBD2. The CDR3 has 17 amino acids. The J segment lost 1 base and the V segment lost 4 bases, leaving 6 bases of the junction unmatched. Germline CDR1 WNHNN, CDR2 SYGVQD (reference sequence). The DNA of the CDR3 is TGCGCCAGCAGTGTGGGACTAGCGGGAGTTGGGTCCTACGAGCAGTACTTC. Residues: CASSVGLAGVGSYEQYF.

The chain has TRBV6-5 and TRBJ2-5; either TRBD1 or TRBD2 may supply D (5 bases each). V was trimmed by 2 bases and J by 6 bases, leaving 13 bases between them. The CDR3 contains 14 residues. CDR1 is MNHEY and CDR2 is SVGAGI in the germline V gene. In nucleotides, the CDR3 is TGTGCCAGCAGTTACGTAGGGGACGGGAAGACCCAGTACTTC. Translating gives CASSYVGDGKTQYF.

The V gene is TRBV6-5, the J gene TRBJ1-6; 7 bases match TRBD1. V dropped 0 bases and J dropped 10; count of bases not matched to a gene: 6. This CDR3 is built from 15 residues. CDR1 is MNHEY and CDR2 is SVGAGI in the germline V gene. This chain's CDR3 is CASSYSDRVGSPLHF. The CDR3 DNA sequence: TGTGCCAGCAGTTACTCAGACAGGGTCGGGTCACCCCTCCACTTT.

The rearrangement uses TRBV20-1 and TRBJ2-5; D gene unclear. CDR3 length: 14 residues. Germline CDR1 DFQATT, CDR2 SNEGSKA (reference sequence). Trimming stripped 1 base from V and 5 bases from J, with 14 bases between. The CDR3 sequence is CSARGWAVYETQYF. The DNA of the CDR3 is TGCAGTGCTAGAGGATGGGCAGTCTACGAGACCCAGTACTTC.

The chain couples TRBV6-1 to TRBJ1-2, with TRBD1 identical over 12 bases. Germline V gives CDR1 MNHNS, CDR2 SASEGT. V shed 6 bases, J shed 4 bases, and the junction held 12 bases outside the gene matches. The CDR3 covers 17 residues. This chain's CDR3 is CASSLRDRGPYGYGYTF. The CDR3 nucleotides read TGTGCCAGCAGCCTTCGGGACAGGGGGCCGTATGGCTATGGCTACACCTTC.

The V gene is TRBV20-1, the J gene TRBJ2-7, with D uncertain. Trimming took 7 bases from V and 4 from J, leaving 14 bases between them. Germline V gives CDR1 DFQATT, CDR2 SNEGSKA (reference sequence). The length of the CDR3 is 12 residues. The CDR3 spells CSGSAPTYEQYF. In nucleotides, the CDR3 is TGCAGTGGTTCTGCACCAACTTACGAGCAGTACTTC.

The V and J genes are TRBV18 and TRBJ1-6, with 7 bases aligning to TRBD1. CDR3 size: 14 residues. With 4 bases clipped from V and 7 bases from J, the junction kept 4 bases outside the gene matches. Germline V lookup: CDR1 KGHSH, CDR2 LQKENI. CDR3 nucleotide sequence: TGTGCCAGCTCACGGGACAGCGCGAATTCACCCCTCCACTTT. It translates to CASSRDSANSPLHF. Complete variable domain (other parts from reference TRBV18 and TRBJ1-6): NAGVMQNPRHLVRRRGQEARLRCSPMKGHSHVYWYRQLPEEGLKFMVYLQKENIIDESGMPKERFSAEFPKEGPSILRIQQVVRGDSAAYFCASSRDSANSPLHFGNGTRLTVT.

The rearrangement uses TRBV28 and TRBJ1-6, with D hard to call. Germline CDR1 MDHEN, CDR2 SYDVKM. The CDR3 has 12 residues. V was pared by 3 bases and J by 11 bases, with 8 bases between. The CDR3 sequence: CASSFPQTPLHF. CDR3 DNA: TGTGCCAGCAGTTTCCCCCAAACACCCCTCCACTTT.

The chain has TRBV19 and TRBJ1-1, with D possibly TRBD1 on 6 matching bases. The CDR3 is made up of 16 amino acids. CDR1 LNHDA and CDR2 SQIVND come from the germline V gene (reference sequence). V shed 2 bases and J shed 1 base, with 14 bases lying between them. CDR3 DNA sequence: TGTGCCAGTAGTATAAAGGGGGGCGGGAGGAACACTGAAGCTTTCTTT. Translating gives CASSIKGGGRNTEAFF.

This chain joins TRBV6-2 or TRBV6-3 and TRBJ1-2; the D is unclear. The CDR3 totals 13 residues. The V gene's germline CDR1 is MNHEY and CDR2 SVGEGT. Trimming cost V 6 bases and J 5 bases, with 13 bases left between them. CDR3 residues: CASRPGPGYGYTF. The CDR3 nucleotides are TGTGCCAGCAGACCGGGCCCGGGGTATGGCTACACCTTC.

The rearrangement links TRBV19 to TRBJ2-3; 8 bases match TRBD2. After removal of 5 bases from V and 2 bases from J, the junction contained 6 bases not matched to a gene. Germline CDR1 is LNHDA and CDR2 is SQIVND (reference sequence). The CDR3 consists of 15 residues. The DNA for the CDR3 is TGTGCCAGTAGTTCGCGGACTAGCTACACAGATACGCAGTATTTT. The encoded protein is CASSSRTSYTDTQYF.

This chain links TRBV7-9 with TRBJ1-6, with D hard to call. The CDR3 consists of 14 residues. The germline V gene has CDR1 SEHNR and CDR2 FQNEAQ (reference sequence). Trimming pared 4 bases from V and 6 bases from J, leaving 10 bases between. The CDR3 nucleotides read TGTGCCAGCAGCTCGATAGGCGGTAATTCACCCCTCCACTTT. Translating gives CASSSIGGNSPLHF. Full variable domain (missing parts from reference TRBV7-9 and TRBJ1-6): DTGVSQNPRHKITKRGQNVTFRCDPISEHNRLYWYRQTLGQGPEFLTYFQNEAQLEKSRLLSDRFSAERPKGSFSTLEIQRTEQGDSAMYLCASSSIGGNSPLHFGNGTRLTVT.

The CDR3 sequence: CASSEHPTDTQYF. Written as DNA, the CDR3 is TGTGCCAGCAGTGAACACCCCACAGATACGCAGTATTTT. The chain links TRBV25-1 to TRBJ2-3; D not resolved. The CDR3 totals 13 residues. Trimming removed 2 bases at V and 2 bases at J, with 5 bases between. Per germline, CDR1 MGHDK and CDR2 SYGVNS. The full variable domain, rest sourced from reference TRBV25-1 and TRBJ2-3, is EADIYQTPRYLVIGTGKKITLECSQTMGHDKMYWYQQDPGMELHLIHYSYGVNSTEKGDLSSESTVSRIRTEHFPLTLESARPSHTSQYLCASSEHPTDTQYFGPGTRLTVL.

The chain links TRBV19 to TRBJ2-7; D is uncertain. The germline V and J ends were trimmed by 5 bases and 0 bases, with 11 bases remaining between them. CDR3 size: 14 residues. CDR1 LNHDA and CDR2 SQIVND come from the germline V gene (reference sequence). The CDR3 reads CASSSLLGSYEQYF. CDR3 bases: TGTGCCAGTAGTTCCCTTTTGGGCTCCTACGAGCAGTACTTC.

This chain joins TRBV6-9 and TRBJ1-3; perhaps TRBD1 as D (5 bases). This CDR3 is 14 amino acids long. Deletions cut 6 bases from V and 4 bases from J, with 13 bases between. CDR1 and CDR2 (germline): MNHGY, SVAAGI. This chain's CDR3 is CASRAAGLGNTIYF. In DNA form, the CDR3 reads TGTGCCAGCAGAGCGGCGGGACTCGGAAACACCATATATTTT.

The chain joins TRBV6-5 to TRBJ1-2, with D possibly matching TRBD1 (6 bases). V was shortened by 3 bases and J by 8 bases, with 13 bases between the two germline ends. This CDR3 comprises 13 residues. Germline V gives CDR1 MNHEY, CDR2 SVGAGI. CDR3 coding DNA: TGTGCCAGCAGTTATTCCAGGGGCGGGGGCTACACCTTC. This translates into CASSYSRGGGYTF.

This chain's CDR3 is CSASLAGKFTNTEAFF. CDR3 sequence (DNA): TGCAGTGCTAGTTTGGCAGGGAAATTTACGAACACTGAAGCTTTCTTT. This chain links TRBV20-1 with TRBJ1-1, with D possibly TRBD1 on 5 matching bases. The V end lost 3 bases, the J end lost 1 base, and 18 bases lay between the germline ends. Germline V lookup: CDR1 DFQATT, CDR2 SNEGSKA (reference sequence). The CDR3 extends over 16 amino acids.

The chain uses TRBV11-2 and TRBJ1-5; D may be TRBD1 (6 bases). Per germline, CDR1 SGHAT and CDR2 FQNNGV. The CDR3 covers 15 residues. V lost 4 bases and J lost 7, with 17 bases in between. CDR3 nucleotide sequence: TGTGCCAGCAGCTCCTCAGGGGCAGGCGGGCAGCCCCAGCATTTT. Protein sequence: CASSSSGAGGQPQHF. Together with reference TRBV11-2 and TRBJ1-5, the CDR3 gives the full variable domain: EAGVAQSPRYKIIEKRQSVAFWCNPISGHATLYWYQQILGQGPKLLIQFQNNGVVDDSQLPKDRFSAERLKGVDSTLKIQPAKLEDSAVYLCASSSSGAGGQPQHFGDGTRLSIL.

V usage is TRBV27 and J usage is TRBJ1-1, with D maybe TRBD1 (5 bases). CDR1 and CDR2 (germline): MNHEY, SMNVEV (reference sequence). The CDR3 runs 15 residues. Trimming left V 6 bases short and J 0 bases short, with 14 bases between. DNA of the CDR3: TGTGCCAGCAGCAAATGGGGGTTCATGAACACTGAAGCTTTCTTT. Protein sequence: CASSKWGFMNTEAFF.

The V gene is TRBV6-1, the J gene TRBJ1-5, with D unresolved. The V gene lost 7 bases and the J gene lost 2 bases, with 12 bases spanning the gap. CDR1 and CDR2 (germline): MNHNS, SASEGT. The CDR3 is made up of 14 amino acids. CDR3 DNA: TGTGCCAGCACCGGGTGGAGGGGCAATCAGCCCCAGCATTTT. Its translation is CASTGWRGNQPQHF.